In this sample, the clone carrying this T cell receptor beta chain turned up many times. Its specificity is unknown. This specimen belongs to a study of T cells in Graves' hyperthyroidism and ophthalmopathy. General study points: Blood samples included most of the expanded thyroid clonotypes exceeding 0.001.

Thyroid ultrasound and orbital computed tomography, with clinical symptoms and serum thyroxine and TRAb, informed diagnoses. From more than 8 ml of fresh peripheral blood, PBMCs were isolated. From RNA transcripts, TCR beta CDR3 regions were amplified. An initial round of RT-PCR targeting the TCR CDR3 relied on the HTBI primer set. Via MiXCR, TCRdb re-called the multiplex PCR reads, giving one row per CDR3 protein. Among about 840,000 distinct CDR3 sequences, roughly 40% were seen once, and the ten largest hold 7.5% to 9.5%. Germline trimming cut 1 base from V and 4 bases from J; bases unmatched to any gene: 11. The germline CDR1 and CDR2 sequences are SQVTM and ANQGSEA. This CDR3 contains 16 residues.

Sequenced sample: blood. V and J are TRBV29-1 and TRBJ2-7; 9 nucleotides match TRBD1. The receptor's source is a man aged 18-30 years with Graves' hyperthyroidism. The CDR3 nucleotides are TGCAGCGTTGAAGCCGCGGTACAGGGGGCAGATTACGAGCAGTACTTC. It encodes CSVEAAVQGADYEQYF.